This T cell receptor (beta chain) was obtained from a study of T cell responses to AZD1222 COVID-19 vaccine. Study outcomes and limitations: Baseline serology detected seropositivity in only six AZD1222 recipients. Repertoires in all cases were sampled only once the peak T cell response had passed. Spike as a whole was targeted by vaccine-associated CD4 TCRs, dominant at 160-218 and 743-854.

On this clone itself: Its antigen remains unidentified.

The CDR3 is made up of 15 amino acids. CDR1 and CDR2 (germline): LGHNA, YSLEER. Trimming cost V 0 bases and J 10 bases, with 15 bases left between them. Using immunoSEQ multiplex PCR, the repertoire was profiled, and TCRdb retains in-frame clones only, with some absent. The table records about 84,000 clones, roughly 88% of them present only once. The receptor was isolated from an adult who received the AZD1222 COVID-19 vaccine. This chain uses TRBV4-3 with TRBJ1-4, with D perhaps TRBD1 (6 bases). Sequenced material: peripheral blood, taken 28 days after the second AZD1222 dose. For the CDR3, the DNA is TGCGCCAGCAGCCAAGATGGGGGGGCGAAGGGAAAACTGTTTTTT. The encoded protein is CASSQDGGAKGKLFF.